What follows are 26 T cell receptor beta chains derived from one specimen sequenced in a study of blood T cells in healthy people across ages (dated by TCRdb to 2013 to 2016). Libraries were prepared through 5' RACE. Sequenced using an Illumina HiSeq 2500. The second PCR ran for roughly 7 to 11 cycles and used a J-beta primer mix along with a sample-barcoded 5' primer. TCRdb applied fastp at Q25 and MiXCR to the public reads, then kept only in-frame beta chains. Every distinct CDR3 protein forms one entry, paired with its most common genes and DNA. Within this sample are about 1.1 million distinct CDR3 sequences, with approximately 38% of them counted one time only. The top ten clones comprise 10% to 15% of the sample. The sample taken for sequencing was blood. The receptor source for this set is a man aged 18 to 30 in good health.

With respect to this clonotype: Sequence at one end of the junction differs from germline and may be a read error. This sequence joins TRBV5-1 and TRBJ2-1; D uncertain. CDR3 length: 15 residues. CDR1 is SGHRS and CDR2 is YFSETQ in the germline V gene. The CDR3 here is CASSLDAAAYKEQFF. The CDR3 DNA reads TGCGCCAGCAGCTTGGATGCTGCAGCCTACAAGGAGCAGTTCTTC.

V is TRBV20-1 and J is TRBJ1-1; 7 bases match TRBD1. The trim removed 5 bases at V and 3 bases at J, leaving 9 bases unmatched. This CDR3 is 14 amino acids long. Germline lookup yields CDR1 DFQATT and CDR2 SNEGSKA (reference sequence). The CDR3 is CSAAVRGADTEAFF. In DNA, the CDR3 is TGCAGTGCTGCCGTCAGGGGGGCGGACACTGAAGCTTTCTTT.

Many counts were recorded for this clonotype. This sequence joins TRBV5-1 and TRBJ2-3, with TRBD1 matching 7 bases. The trim removed 6 bases at V and 4 bases at J, leaving 14 bases unmatched. There are 16 residues in the CDR3. Germline V CDR1 and CDR2: SGHRS, YFSETQ. CDR3 DNA: TGCGCCAGCAACTCCGGGACAGCTTTTCGCTCAGATACGCAGTATTTT. It specifies CASNSGTAFRSDTQYF.

This chain links TRBV30 with TRBJ2-3; weak D call: TRBD2 (5 bases). Looked up from germline, CDR1 is GTSNPN and CDR2 is SVGIG (reference sequence). The V and J ends lost 0 bases and 0 bases respectively, with 13 bases between them. The length of the CDR3 is 16 residues. CDR3 region: CAWSVGGRESTDTQYF. CDR3 bases: TGTGCCTGGAGTGTCGGAGGTAGGGAAAGCACAGATACGCAGTATTTT.

The chain has TRBV10-3 and TRBJ2-5, with TRBD2 identical over 9 bases. Per the germline V gene, CDR1 is ENHRY and CDR2 is SYGVKD. V gave up 3 bases and J gave up 6 bases; unmatched junction bases: 14. The CDR3 contains 17 residues. This CDR3 is CAISDSNGGGAEKTQYF. In DNA form, the CDR3 reads TGTGCCATCAGTGATTCGAACGGCGGGGGGGCCGAAAAGACCCAGTACTTC.

The J gene is TRBJ2-1, the V gene TRBV24-1, with 12 bases lining up with TRBD2. Germline CDR1 is KGHDR and CDR2 is SFDVKD. V gave up 4 bases and J gave up 4 bases; unmatched junction bases: 4. The CDR3 totals 16 residues. The CDR3 sequence: CATSERTSGVYNEQFF. DNA for the CDR3: TGTGCCACCAGTGAACGGACTAGCGGGGTGTACAATGAGCAGTTCTTC.

The CDR3 nucleotides are TGCAGTGCTAGAGAACCTCCCTTATTAAACTATGGCTACACCTTC. It codes for CSAREPPLLNYGYTF. This rearrangement joins TRBV20-1 to TRBJ1-2, with unresolved D. From germline, CDR1 is DFQATT and CDR2 SNEGSKA (reference sequence). The CDR3 has 15 amino acids. V gave up 0 bases and J gave up 2 bases, with 13 bases separating them.

The chain joins TRBV6-2 or TRBV6-3 to TRBJ1-2, with D hard to call. Germline V gives CDR1 MNHEY, CDR2 SVGEGT. The V end was cut by 5 bases, the J end by 7 bases, with 20 bases between. The CDR3 consists of 15 residues. CDR3 in amino acids: CASSQKAPGVRGYTF. For the CDR3, the DNA is TGTGCCAGCAGTCAAAAGGCTCCAGGAGTACGTGGCTACACCTTC.

This clonotype was recorded many times. The chain has TRBV20-1 and TRBJ2-5; D is unclear. Trimming removed 7 bases from V and 6 bases from J, with 9 bases in between. The CDR3 is made up of 10 amino acids. Germline loops: CDR1 DFQATT, CDR2 SNEGSKA (reference sequence). The CDR3 DNA is TGCAGTGTGTTCCATCAGACCCAGTACTTC. Translated, it gives CSVFHQTQYF.

The chain combines TRBV20-1 with TRBJ1-2; D gene unclear. Trimming took off 0 bases at V and 5 bases at J, with 19 bases between the two ends. CDR3 length: 16 amino acids. From germline, CDR1 is DFQATT and CDR2 SNEGSKA (reference sequence). Here the CDR3 DNA reads TGCAGTGCTAGAGACCAACAAGAAGGCCTGGGGTATGGCTACACCTTC. This gives the protein CSARDQQEGLGYGYTF.

The chain joins TRBV6-1 to TRBJ2-3; 8 nucleotides agree with TRBD2. Looked up from germline, CDR1 is MNHNS and CDR2 is SASEGT. Trimming took 8 bases from V and 2 from J; bases not matched to a gene: 6. The CDR3 totals 14 residues. DNA of the CDR3: TGTGCCAGCGCCCTAGCGGGCGACACAGATACGCAGTATTTT. This gives the protein CASALAGDTDTQYF.

This clonotype appeared a few times. J is TRBJ2-5 and V is TRBV25-1; no definite D call. CDR1 is MGHDK and CDR2 is SYGVNS in the germline V gene. V gave up 6 bases and J gave up 5 bases, with 19 bases separating them. The CDR3 is made up of 15 amino acids. Here the CDR3 DNA reads TGTGCCAGCAGCCGCCCCGGGCCGGCTTGTGAGACCCAGTACTTC. It is translated as CASSRPGPACETQYF. Looking up the rest from reference TRBV25-1 and TRBJ2-5 gives the full variable domain: EADIYQTPRYLVIGTGKKITLECSQTMGHDKMYWYQQDPGMELHLIHYSYGVNSTEKGDLSSESTVSRIRTEHFPLTLESARPSHTSQYLCASSRPGPACETQYFGPGTRLLVL.

The chain recombines TRBV18 with TRBJ2-3; 9 bases are shared with TRBD1. This CDR3 is built from 16 residues. V gave up 3 bases and J gave up 2 bases; unmatched junction bases: 6. Germline V gene lookup returns CDR1 KGHSH and CDR2 LQKENI. DNA of the CDR3: TGTGCCAGCTCACCTCCCGGGACAGGGACCACAGATACGCAGTATTTT. Its translation: CASSPPGTGTTDTQYF.

This clonotype was recorded a few times. The chain couples TRBV6-6 to TRBJ2-5, with 8 bases aligning to TRBD1. CDR1 and CDR2 (germline): MNHNY, SVGAGI (reference sequence). Trimming removed 0 bases from V and 4 bases from J; junction bases left unmatched: 7. The CDR3 sequence is 16 residues long. The CDR3 region has the DNA TGTGCCAGCAGTTACTCCTGGACAGGGTCCTTAGAGACCCAGTACTTC. Protein: CASSYSWTGSLETQYF.

The DNA for the CDR3 is TGTGCCAGCAATAACCGCAATAGCAATCAGCCCCAGCATTTT. Amino acids: CASNNRNSNQPQHF. The rearrangement links TRBV6-2 or TRBV6-3 to TRBJ1-5, with D hard to call. The CDR3 has 14 residues. The V end was cut by 7 bases, the J end by 0 bases, with 10 bases between. Germline lookup yields CDR1 MNHEY and CDR2 SVGEGT.

This clonotype has just a few counts. The chain carries TRBV18 and TRBJ2-5; 8 bases map to TRBD1. With V trimmed by 3 bases and J by 3 bases, 3 bases remained unmatched. The CDR3 is 14 amino acids. Germline V CDR1 and CDR2: KGHSH, LQKENI. CDR3 nucleotide sequence: TGTGCCAGCTCACCGGGACAGGATAAAGAGACCCAGTACTTC. Translation: CASSPGQDKETQYF.

This clonotype was counted only a few times. CDR3 region: CSARDRVAGDYNEQFF. The DNA for the CDR3 is TGCAGTGCTAGAGATCGGGTAGCGGGGGACTACAATGAGCAGTTCTTC. J is TRBJ2-1 and V is TRBV20-1; 9 bases fit TRBD2. This CDR3 spans 16 amino acids. The germline V gene has CDR1 DFQATT and CDR2 SNEGSKA (reference sequence). The trim removed 0 bases at V and 3 bases at J, leaving 6 bases unmatched.

The chain has TRBV30 and TRBJ2-3, with D perhaps being TRBD1 or TRBD2 (7 bases each). Germline lookup yields CDR1 GTSNPN and CDR2 SVGIG (reference sequence). CDR3 size: 13 residues. V was pared by 5 bases and J by 2 bases, with 11 bases between. The CDR3 here is CAWDRDYTDTQYF. As DNA, the CDR3 is TGTGCCTGGGACAGGGACTACACAGATACGCAGTATTTT.

The rearrangement links TRBV24-1 to TRBJ1-5; D call uncertain. V was cut by 9 bases and J by 0 bases, with 11 bases left in between. Germline CDR1 and CDR2: KGHDR and SFDVKD. This CDR3 contains 14 residues. The CDR3 DNA is TGTGCCACCGGCGCCCGGGGTAGCAATCAGCCCCAGCATTTT. It codes for CATGARGSNQPQHF.

The J gene is TRBJ1-1, the V gene TRBV9; D is perhaps TRBD1 (6 bases). The germline V gene encodes CDR1 SGDLS and CDR2 YYNGEE. V was clipped by 8 bases and J by 1 base, with 9 bases between them. This CDR3 is 12 amino acids long. The CDR3 sequence is CASGGSNTEAFF. The CDR3 nucleotides are TGTGCCAGTGGGGGCTCGAACACTGAAGCTTTCTTT.

This sequence joins TRBV18 and TRBJ1-3; a possible D gene is TRBD1 (5 bases). The germline CDR1 and CDR2 sequences are KGHSH and LQKENI. The length of the CDR3 is 14 residues. The ends were cut back, 1 base at V and 4 bases at J, with 8 bases in the middle. CDR3 coding DNA: TGTGCCAGCTCACCACTCACAGGAGGAAACACCATATATTTT. It specifies CASSPLTGGNTIYF.

The chain carries TRBV6-2 or TRBV6-3 and TRBJ1-4; no reliable D call. CDR3 length: 17 amino acids. Trimming shortened V by 2 bases and J by 6 bases, and 19 bases separated the two germline ends. Germline V gene data show CDR1 as MNHEY and CDR2 as SVGEGT. The chain's CDR3 is CASSYPVPGPQDEKLFF. In DNA form, the CDR3 reads TGTGCCAGCAGTTACCCAGTTCCGGGCCCGCAGGATGAAAAACTGTTTTTT.

The chain combines TRBV14 with TRBJ1-1; a weak D match, TRBD1 (5 bases). The germline V gene has CDR1 SGHDN and CDR2 FVKESK. Trimming cost V 4 bases and J 2 bases, with 20 bases left between them. The CDR3 consists of 17 residues. The CDR3 nucleotides are TGTGCCAGCAGCCCGAGATTTGGACAAAAGGTTAACACTGAAGCTTTCTTT. This translates into CASSPRFGQKVNTEAFF.

The chain joins TRBV27 to TRBJ2-7; D is unresolved. The V end lost 6 bases, the J end lost 4 bases, and 19 bases lay between the germline ends. The CDR3 runs to 15 residues. CDR1 and CDR2 from the germline V gene are MNHEY and SMNVEV (reference sequence). The CDR3 nucleotides read TGTGCCAGCAGAGTAGAACCAGGTTACCCATACGAGCAGTACTTC. Its translation: CASRVEPGYPYEQYF.

The rearrangement joins TRBV29-1 to TRBJ2-3; D call uncertain. Between the trimmed V and J ends, which lost 3 bases and 2 bases, there was a span of 3 bases. The V gene's germline CDR1 is SQVTM and CDR2 ANQGSEA. The CDR3 loop spans 11 amino acids. CDR3: CSVENTDTQYF. DNA of the CDR3: TGCAGCGTTGAGAACACAGATACGCAGTATTTT.

V gene TRBV20-1 combines with J gene TRBJ2-2; TRBD2 aligns across 8 bases. Germline CDR1 and CDR2: DFQATT and SNEGSKA (reference sequence). After removal of 2 bases from V and 4 bases from J, the junction contained 3 bases not matched to a gene. This CDR3 comprises 14 residues. The DNA of the CDR3 is TGCAGTGCTAGAAGAGCGGGGGTCACCGGGGAGCTGTTTTTT. It specifies CSARRAGVTGELFF.